This T cell receptor beta chain was identified during a study of lung T cells in sarcoidosis with Löfgren's syndrome. Across the whole study: CD4+ T cells build up in sarcoidosis bronchoalveolar lavage fluid.

General observations from the study: Multiple Löfgren's syndrome patients reportedly shared TRAV12-1 and TRBV2 CDR3 motifs. TRAV12-1 preferentially paired with TRBV2, with homologous CDR3s.

V dropped 4 bases and J dropped 10; count of bases not matched to a gene: 10. The germline V gene has CDR1 SQVTM and CDR2 ANQGSEA. The CDR3 runs 14 residues. TCRdb re-called the reads with MiXCR, one entry per CDR3 protein. The sample lists 58,000 or so distinct CDR3 sequences, approximately 21% occurring once. Concerning this clonotype itself: The antigen is undetermined.

The chain combines TRBV29-1 with TRBJ1-5, with 10 bases identical to TRBD1. This sequence originates from a human donor with sarcoidosis (Löfgren's syndrome or another form), or a control subject (not recorded which). The specimen was CD4+ T cells from PBMCs. DNA for the CDR3: TGCAGCGTTGGACCGGGACAGGGGAAAGGACCCCAGCATTTT. Protein: CSVGPGQGKGPQHF. The complete variable domain, with remaining parts taken from reference TRBV29-1 and TRBJ1-5, reads SAVISQKPSRDICQRGTSLTIQCQVDSQVTMMFWYRQQPGQSLTLIATANQGSEATYESGFVIDKFPISRPNLTFSTLTVSNMSPEDSSIYLCSVGPGQGKGPQHFGDGTRLSIL.